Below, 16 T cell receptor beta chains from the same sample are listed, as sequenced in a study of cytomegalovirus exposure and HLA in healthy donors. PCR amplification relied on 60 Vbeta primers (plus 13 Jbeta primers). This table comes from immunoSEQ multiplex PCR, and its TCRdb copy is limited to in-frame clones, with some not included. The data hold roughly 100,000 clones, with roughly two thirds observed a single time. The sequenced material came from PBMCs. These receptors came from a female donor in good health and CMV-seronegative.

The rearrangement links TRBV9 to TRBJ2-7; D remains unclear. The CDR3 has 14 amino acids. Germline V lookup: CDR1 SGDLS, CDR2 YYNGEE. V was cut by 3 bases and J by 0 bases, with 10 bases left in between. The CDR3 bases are TGTGCCAGCAGCGCCAATCAGTTCTCCTACGAGCAGTACTTC. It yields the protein CASSANQFSYEQYF.

CDR3 nucleotides: TGTGCCAGCAGTTCCCAGGGTTTGCCCACCTACGAGCAGTACTTC. The encoded protein is CASSSQGLPTYEQYF. The chain joins TRBV28 to TRBJ2-7; D is perhaps TRBD1 (5 bases). This CDR3 spans 15 amino acids. V was pared by 4 bases and J by 2 bases, with 15 bases between. Germline V gene lookup returns CDR1 MDHEN and CDR2 SYDVKM.

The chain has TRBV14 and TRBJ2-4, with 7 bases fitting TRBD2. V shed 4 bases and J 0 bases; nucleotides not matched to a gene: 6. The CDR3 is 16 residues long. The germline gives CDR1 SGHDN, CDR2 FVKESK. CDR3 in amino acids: CASSPAGVLAKNIQYF. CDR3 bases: TGTGCCAGCAGCCCTGCGGGGGTGTTAGCCAAAAACATTCAGTACTTC.

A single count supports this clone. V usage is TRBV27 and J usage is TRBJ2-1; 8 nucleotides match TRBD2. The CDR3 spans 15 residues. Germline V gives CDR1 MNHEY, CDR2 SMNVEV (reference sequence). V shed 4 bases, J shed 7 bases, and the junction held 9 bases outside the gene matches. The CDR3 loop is CASSSTSGEGNEQFF. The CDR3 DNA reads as TGTGCCAGCAGTTCCACTAGCGGCGAGGGGAATGAGCAGTTCTTC.

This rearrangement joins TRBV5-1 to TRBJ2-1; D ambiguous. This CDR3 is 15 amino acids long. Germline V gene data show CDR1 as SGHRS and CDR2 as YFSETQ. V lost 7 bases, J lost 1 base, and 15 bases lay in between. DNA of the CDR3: TGCGCCAGCTACCCTCAAGCGTCGTCCTACAATGAGCAGTTCTTC. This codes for CASYPQASSYNEQFF.

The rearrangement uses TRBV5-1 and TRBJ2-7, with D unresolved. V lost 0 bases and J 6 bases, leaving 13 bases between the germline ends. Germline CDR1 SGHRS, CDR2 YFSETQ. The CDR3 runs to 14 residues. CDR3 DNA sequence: TGCGCCAGCAGCTTGGGTGGCGGCCCCGGCGAGCAGTACTTC. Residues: CASSLGGGPGEQYF.

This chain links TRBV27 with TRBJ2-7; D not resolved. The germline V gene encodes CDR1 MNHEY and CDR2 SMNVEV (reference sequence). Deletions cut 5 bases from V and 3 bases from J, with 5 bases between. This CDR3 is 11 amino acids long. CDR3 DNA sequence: TGTGCCAGCAGTCTCCTCTACGAGCAGTACTTC. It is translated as CASSLLYEQYF.

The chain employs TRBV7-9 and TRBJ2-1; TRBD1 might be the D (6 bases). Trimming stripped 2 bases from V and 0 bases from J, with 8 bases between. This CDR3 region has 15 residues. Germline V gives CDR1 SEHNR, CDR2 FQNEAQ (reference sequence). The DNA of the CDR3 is TGTGCCAGCAGCTTAAGGGGGAGCTCCTACAATGAGCAGTTCTTC. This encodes CASSLRGSSYNEQFF.

In DNA, the CDR3 is TGTGGGACATATGCCTTTCGGGTAGGGCAGCCCCAGCATTTT. Its protein product is CGTYAFRVGQPQHF. The chain couples TRBV28 to TRBJ1-5; a possible D gene is TRBD1 (5 bases). Germline V gene sequence: CDR1 MDHEN, CDR2 SYDVKM. The CDR3 covers 14 residues.

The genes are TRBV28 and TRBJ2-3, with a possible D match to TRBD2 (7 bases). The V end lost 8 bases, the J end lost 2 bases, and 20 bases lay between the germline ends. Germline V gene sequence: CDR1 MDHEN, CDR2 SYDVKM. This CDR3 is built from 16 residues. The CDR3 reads CASGGGRRELTDTQYF. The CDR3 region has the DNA TGTGCCAGCGGGGGGGGCAGGAGGGAACTCACAGATACGCAGTATTTT.

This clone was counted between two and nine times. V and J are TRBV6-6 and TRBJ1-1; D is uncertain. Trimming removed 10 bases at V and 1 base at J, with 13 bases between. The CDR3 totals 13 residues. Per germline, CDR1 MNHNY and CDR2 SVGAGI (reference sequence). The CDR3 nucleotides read TGTGCCATCGAAGCACAGACGAACACTGAAGCTTTCTTT. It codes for CAIEAQTNTEAFF.

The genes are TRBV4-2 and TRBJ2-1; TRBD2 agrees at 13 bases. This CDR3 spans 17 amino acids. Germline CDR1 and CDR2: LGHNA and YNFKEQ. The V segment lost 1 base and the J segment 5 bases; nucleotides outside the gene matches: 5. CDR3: CASSQGLAGGRHNEQFF. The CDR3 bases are TGTGCCAGCAGCCAAGGACTAGCGGGAGGCCGCCACAATGAGCAGTTCTTC.

The CDR3 spells CASSQQLAGVEQFF. Here the CDR3 DNA reads TGTGCCAGCAGCCAACAACTAGCGGGAGTTGAGCAGTTCTTC. The V gene is TRBV2, the J gene TRBJ2-1; 11 bases are a match to TRBD2. This CDR3 has 14 residues. The V segment lost 6 bases and the J segment 9 bases; nucleotides outside the gene matches: 7. Germline CDR1 and CDR2: SNHLY and FYNNEI.

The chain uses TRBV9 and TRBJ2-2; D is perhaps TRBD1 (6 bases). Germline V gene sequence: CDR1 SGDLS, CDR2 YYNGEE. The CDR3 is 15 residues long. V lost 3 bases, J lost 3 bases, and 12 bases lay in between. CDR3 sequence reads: CASSANRADTGELFF. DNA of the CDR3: TGTGCCAGCAGCGCCAACAGGGCGGACACCGGGGAGCTGTTTTTT.

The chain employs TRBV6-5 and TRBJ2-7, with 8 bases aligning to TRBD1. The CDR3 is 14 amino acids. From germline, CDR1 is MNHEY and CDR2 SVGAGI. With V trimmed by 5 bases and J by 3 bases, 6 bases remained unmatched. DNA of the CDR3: TGTGCCAGCAGTGAAAGGACAGGGAACTACGAGCAGTACTTC. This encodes CASSERTGNYEQYF.

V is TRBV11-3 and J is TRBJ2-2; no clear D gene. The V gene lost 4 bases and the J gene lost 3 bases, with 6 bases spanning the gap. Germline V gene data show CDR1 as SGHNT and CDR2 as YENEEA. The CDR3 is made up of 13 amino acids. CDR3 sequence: CASSYYYTGELFF. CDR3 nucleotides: TGTGCCAGCAGCTACTACTACACCGGGGAGCTGTTTTTT. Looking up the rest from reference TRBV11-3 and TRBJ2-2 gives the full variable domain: EAGVVQSPRYKIIEKKQPVAFWCNPISGHNTLYWYLQNLGQGPELLIRYENEEAVDDSQLPKDRFSAERLKGVDSTLKIQPAELGDSAVYLCASSYYYTGELFFGEGSRLTVL.